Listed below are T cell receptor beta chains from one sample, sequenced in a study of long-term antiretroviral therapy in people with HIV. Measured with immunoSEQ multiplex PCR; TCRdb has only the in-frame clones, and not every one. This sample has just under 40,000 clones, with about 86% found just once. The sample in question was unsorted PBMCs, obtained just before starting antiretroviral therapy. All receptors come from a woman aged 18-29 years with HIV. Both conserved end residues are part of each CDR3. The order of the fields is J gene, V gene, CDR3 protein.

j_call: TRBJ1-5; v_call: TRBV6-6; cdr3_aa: CASLAGGQPQHF
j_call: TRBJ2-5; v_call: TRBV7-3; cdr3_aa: CASSLDPWGETQYF
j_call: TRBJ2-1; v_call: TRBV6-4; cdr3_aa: CASRKQVRATNEQFF
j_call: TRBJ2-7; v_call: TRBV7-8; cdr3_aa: CASSLLAGTSYEQYF
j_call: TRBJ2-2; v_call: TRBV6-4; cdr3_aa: CASSESGGGTGELFF
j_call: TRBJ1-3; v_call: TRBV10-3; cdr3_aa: CAISSGTAGNTIYF
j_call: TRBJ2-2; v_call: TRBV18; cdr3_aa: CASSPGGTSGDENGELFF
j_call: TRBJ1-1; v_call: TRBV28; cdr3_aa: CASSWGHTEAFF
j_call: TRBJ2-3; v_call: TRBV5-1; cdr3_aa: CASSLGVRGIGADTQYF
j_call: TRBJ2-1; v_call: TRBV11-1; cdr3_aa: CASSPPWAGGANEQFF
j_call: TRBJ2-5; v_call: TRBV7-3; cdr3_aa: CASSLGGIGQETQYF
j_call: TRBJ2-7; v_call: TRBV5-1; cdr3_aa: CASSFKGQAYEQYF
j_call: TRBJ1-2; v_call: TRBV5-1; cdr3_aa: CASSLASGTTNYGYTF
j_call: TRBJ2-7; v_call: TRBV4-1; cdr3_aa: CASSQVLEDWREQYF
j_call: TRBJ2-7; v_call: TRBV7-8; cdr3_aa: CASSLGTTYEQYF
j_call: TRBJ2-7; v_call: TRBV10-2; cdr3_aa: CASSPLAGGPYEQYF
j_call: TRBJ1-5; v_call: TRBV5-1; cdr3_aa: CASSSGHSNQPQHF
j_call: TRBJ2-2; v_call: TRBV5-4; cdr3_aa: CASSSAGGAKQTGELFF
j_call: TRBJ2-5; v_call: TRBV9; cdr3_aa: CASSGEDMVGETQYF
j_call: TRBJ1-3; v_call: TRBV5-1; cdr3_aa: CASSPDGGSGNTIYF
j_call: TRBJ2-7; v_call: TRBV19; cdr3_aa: CASTVQDGYEQYF
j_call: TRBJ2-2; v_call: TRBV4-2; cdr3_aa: CASSQVDLGELFF
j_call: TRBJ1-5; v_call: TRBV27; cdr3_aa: CASSFQAIQPQHF
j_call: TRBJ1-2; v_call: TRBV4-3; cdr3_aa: CASSQGQGAGYGYTF
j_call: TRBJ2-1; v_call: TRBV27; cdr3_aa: CASSAVGLAGANEQFF
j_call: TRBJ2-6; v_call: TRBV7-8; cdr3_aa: CASSLEGTGRSGANVLTF
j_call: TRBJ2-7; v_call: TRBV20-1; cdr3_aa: CSAKGTGEQYF
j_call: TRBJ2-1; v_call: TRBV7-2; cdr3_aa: CASSWDLLYNEQFF
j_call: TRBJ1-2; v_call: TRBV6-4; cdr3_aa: CASSRDSIYTF
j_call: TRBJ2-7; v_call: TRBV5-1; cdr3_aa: CASSFGRKYYEQYF
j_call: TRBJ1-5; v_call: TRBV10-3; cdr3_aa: CAISGDLNQPQHF
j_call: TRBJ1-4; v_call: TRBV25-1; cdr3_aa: CASSESNEKLFF
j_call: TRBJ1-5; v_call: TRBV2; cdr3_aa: CASSEGEGQPQHF
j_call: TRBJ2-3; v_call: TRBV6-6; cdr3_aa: CASSYSKDTQYF
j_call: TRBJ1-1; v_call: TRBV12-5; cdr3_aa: CASGNSGVNTEAFF
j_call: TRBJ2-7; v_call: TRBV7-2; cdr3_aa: CASSSSSTQYF
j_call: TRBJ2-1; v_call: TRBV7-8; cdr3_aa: CASRLAGDGWGSYNEQFF
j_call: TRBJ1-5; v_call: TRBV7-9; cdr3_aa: CASSPDSKSNQPQHF